One and the same sample provided the 3 T cell receptor beta chains below, sequenced in a study of blood T cell repertoires in COVID-19. Sequencing used immunoSEQ multiplex PCR; TCRdb keeps in-frame clones, though not all of them. The profile shows over 150,000 clones, approximately 84% of them singletons. Sequencing was done on a sample of peripheral blood. The receptors were sampled from a man younger than 35 with active or convalescent COVID-19.

This chain links TRBV27 with TRBJ2-1, with a possible D match to TRBD2 (5 bases). Trimming stripped 9 bases from V and 5 bases from J, with 11 bases between. Germline V CDR1 and CDR2: MNHEY, SMNVEV (reference sequence). There are 12 residues in the CDR3. In nucleotides, the CDR3 is TGTGCCAGTAGAAAGGAGGACAATGAGCAGTTCTTC. Translated, it gives CASRKEDNEQFF.

This chain links TRBV28 with TRBJ1-2, with D perhaps matching TRBD1 (5 bases). V shed 3 bases and J shed 1 base, with 12 bases lying between them. This CDR3 region has 15 residues. From germline, CDR1 is MDHEN and CDR2 SYDVKM. CDR3 in DNA: TGTGCCAGCAGTTTCCAGGGTAGATTTAACTATGGCTACACCTTC. Translating it yields CASSFQGRFNYGYTF.

The chain has TRBV18 and TRBJ1-5; 9 bases are a match to TRBD1. V was pared by 2 bases and J by 7 bases, with 3 bases of the junction left unmatched. From germline, CDR1 is KGHSH and CDR2 LQKENI. The length of the CDR3 is 14 residues. CDR3 residues: CASSPEQGAQPQHF. The CDR3 DNA sequence: TGTGCCAGCTCACCAGAACAGGGGGCCCAGCCCCAGCATTTT.